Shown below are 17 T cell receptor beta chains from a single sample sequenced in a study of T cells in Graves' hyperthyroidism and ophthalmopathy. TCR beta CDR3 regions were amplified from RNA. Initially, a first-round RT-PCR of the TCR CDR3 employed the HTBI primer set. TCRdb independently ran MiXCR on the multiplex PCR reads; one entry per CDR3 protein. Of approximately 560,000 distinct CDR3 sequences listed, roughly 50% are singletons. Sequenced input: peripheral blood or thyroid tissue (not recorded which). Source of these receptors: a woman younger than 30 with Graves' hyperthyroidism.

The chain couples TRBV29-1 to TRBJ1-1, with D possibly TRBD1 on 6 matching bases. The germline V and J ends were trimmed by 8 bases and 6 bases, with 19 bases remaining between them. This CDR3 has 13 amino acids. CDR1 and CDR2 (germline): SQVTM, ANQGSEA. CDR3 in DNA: TGCAGCACCGGACCCGGGGGGCTCGCTGAAGCTTTCTTT. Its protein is CSTGPGGLAEAFF.

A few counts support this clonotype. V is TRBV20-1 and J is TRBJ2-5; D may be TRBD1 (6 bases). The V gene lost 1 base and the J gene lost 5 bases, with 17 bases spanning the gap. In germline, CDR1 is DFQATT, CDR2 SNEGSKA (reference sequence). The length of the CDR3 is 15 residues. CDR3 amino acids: CSARAATGIAETQYF. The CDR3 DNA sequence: TGCAGTGCTAGAGCCGCTACAGGGATAGCGGAGACCCAGTACTTC.

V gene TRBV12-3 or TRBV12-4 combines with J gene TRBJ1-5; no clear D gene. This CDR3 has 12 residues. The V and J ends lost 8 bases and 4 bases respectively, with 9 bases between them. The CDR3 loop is CASGQWNQPQHF. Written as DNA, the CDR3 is TGTGCCAGCGGCCAGTGGAATCAGCCCCAGCATTTT.

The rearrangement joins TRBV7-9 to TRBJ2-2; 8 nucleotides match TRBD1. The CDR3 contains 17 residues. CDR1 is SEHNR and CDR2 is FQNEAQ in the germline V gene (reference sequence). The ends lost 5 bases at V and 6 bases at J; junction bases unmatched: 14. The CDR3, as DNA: TGTGCCAGCAGCCCGCGGACAGGGAGGTATCCACCCGGGGAGCTGTTTTTT. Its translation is CASSPRTGRYPPGELFF.

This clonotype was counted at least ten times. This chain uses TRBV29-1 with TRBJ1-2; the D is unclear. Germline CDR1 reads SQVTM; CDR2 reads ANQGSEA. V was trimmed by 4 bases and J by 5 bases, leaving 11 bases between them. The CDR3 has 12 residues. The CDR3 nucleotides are TGCAGCGTTGGGGCAGGAAGATATGGCTACACCTTC. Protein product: CSVGAGRYGYTF.

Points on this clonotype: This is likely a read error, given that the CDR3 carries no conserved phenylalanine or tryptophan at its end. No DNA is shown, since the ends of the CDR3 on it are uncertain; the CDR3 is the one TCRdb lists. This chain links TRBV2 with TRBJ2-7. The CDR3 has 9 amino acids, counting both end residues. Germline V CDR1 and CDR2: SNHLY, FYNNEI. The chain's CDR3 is CASSGLQTS.

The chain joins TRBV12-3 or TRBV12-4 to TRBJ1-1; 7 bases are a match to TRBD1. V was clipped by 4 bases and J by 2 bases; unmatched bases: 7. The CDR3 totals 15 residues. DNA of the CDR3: TGTGCCAGCAGTTCTGACGACAGGGCAAACACTGAAGCTTTCTTT. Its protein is CASSSDDRANTEAFF.

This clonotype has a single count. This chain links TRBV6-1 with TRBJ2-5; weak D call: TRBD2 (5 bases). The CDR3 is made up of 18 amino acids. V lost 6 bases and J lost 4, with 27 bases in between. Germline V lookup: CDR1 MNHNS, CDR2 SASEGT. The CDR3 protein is CASSASGLRRGKGETQYF. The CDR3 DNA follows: TGTGCCAGCAGCGCATCAGGCTTAAGGAGAGGGAAAGGAGAGACCCAGTACTTC.

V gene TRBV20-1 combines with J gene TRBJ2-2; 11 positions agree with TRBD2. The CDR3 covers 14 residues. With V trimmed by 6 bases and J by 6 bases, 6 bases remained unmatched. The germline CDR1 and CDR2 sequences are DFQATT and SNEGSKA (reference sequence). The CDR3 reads CSAVAGGPSGELFF. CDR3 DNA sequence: TGCAGTGCCGTAGCGGGAGGGCCCTCCGGGGAGCTGTTTTTT.

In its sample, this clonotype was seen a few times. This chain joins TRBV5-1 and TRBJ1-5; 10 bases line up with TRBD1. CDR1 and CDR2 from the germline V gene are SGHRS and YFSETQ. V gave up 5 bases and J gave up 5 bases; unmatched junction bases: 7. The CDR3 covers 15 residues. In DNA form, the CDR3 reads TGCGCCAGCAGGACCGGGACAGGGGATGATCAGCCCCAGCATTTT. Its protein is CASRTGTGDDQPQHF.

For the CDR3, the DNA is TGTGCCACCAGCACGAGGGCTGGCTACACCTTC. Amino acids: CATSTRAGYTF. This rearrangement joins TRBV15 to TRBJ1-2; unclear D gene. The CDR3 length is 11 residues. Germline V gene lookup returns CDR1 LNHNV and CDR2 YYDKDF (reference sequence). The V end lost 4 bases, the J end lost 7 bases, and 7 bases lay between the germline ends. The whole variable domain, remainder taken from reference TRBV15 and TRBJ1-2, is DAMVIQNPRYQVTQFGKPVTLSCSQTLNHNVMYWYQQKSSQAPKLLFHYYDKDFNNEADTPDNFQSRRPNTSFCFLDIRSPGLGDTAMYLCATSTRAGYTFGSGTRLTVV.

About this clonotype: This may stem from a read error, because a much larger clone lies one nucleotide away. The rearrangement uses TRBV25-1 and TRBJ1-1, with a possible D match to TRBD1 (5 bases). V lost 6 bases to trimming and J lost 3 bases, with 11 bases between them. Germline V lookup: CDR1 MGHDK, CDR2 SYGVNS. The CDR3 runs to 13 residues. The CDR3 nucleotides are TGTGCCAGCAGGACAGCCATGTACACTGAAGCTTTCTTT. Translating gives CASRTAMYTEAFF.

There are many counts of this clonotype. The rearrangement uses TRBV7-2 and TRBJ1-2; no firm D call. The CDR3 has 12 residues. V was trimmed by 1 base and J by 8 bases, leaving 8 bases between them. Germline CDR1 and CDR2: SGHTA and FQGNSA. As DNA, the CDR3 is TGTGCCAGCAGCTTAGGCGGGAAGGGCTACACCTTC. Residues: CASSLGGKGYTF.

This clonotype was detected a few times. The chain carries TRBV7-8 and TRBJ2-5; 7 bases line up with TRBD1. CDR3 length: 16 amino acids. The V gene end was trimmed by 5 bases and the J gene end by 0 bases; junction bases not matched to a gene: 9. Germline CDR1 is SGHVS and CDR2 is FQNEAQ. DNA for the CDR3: TGTGCCAGCAGCACCGGGACAGCAAGGTACCAAGAGACCCAGTACTTC. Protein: CASSTGTARYQETQYF.

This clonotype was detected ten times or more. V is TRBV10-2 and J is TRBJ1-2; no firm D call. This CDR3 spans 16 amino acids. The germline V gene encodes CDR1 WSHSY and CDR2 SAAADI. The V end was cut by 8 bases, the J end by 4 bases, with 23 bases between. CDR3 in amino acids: CASGRAWRPGLYGYTF. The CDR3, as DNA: TGCGCCAGCGGACGGGCATGGCGACCGGGCCTCTATGGCTACACCTTC.

DNA of the CDR3: TGTGCCAGCAGCTTATCCGGGACTTCCTACTACGAGCAGTACTTC. Its protein product is CASSLSGTSYYEQYF. This chain connects TRBV7-2 to TRBJ2-7, with D possibly matching TRBD2 (6 bases). This CDR3 comprises 15 residues. The V end was cut by 2 bases, the J end by 3 bases, with 14 bases between. Germline V gene data show CDR1 as SGHTA and CDR2 as FQGNSA.

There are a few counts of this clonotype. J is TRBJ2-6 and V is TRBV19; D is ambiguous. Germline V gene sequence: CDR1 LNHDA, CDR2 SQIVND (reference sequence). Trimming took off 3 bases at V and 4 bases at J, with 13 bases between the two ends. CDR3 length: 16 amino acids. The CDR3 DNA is TGTGCCAGTAGTATTTCCCCCGCTGGGGGGGCCAACGTCCTGACTTTC. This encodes CASSISPAGGANVLTF.